This TCR beta chain was observed in a study of blood T cell repertoires in COVID-19 (dated by TCRdb to about 2020). A note on the overall study: The collaborator samples originated in the United States, Italy and Spain and spanned the acute and convalescent phases of COVID-19. The material from the prospective study consisted of cDNA or gDNA derived from T cells, B-cell-depleted T cells, or PBMCs. Subjects who had been exposed to COVID-19, were actively infected with it, or had recovered from it provided the deeply sampled blood TCRbeta repertoires that made up the dataset. The repertoires were released in a freely available public database meant as a resource for research on the immune response to SARS-CoV-2. The samples were drawn from two sources: the first 160 participants of the ongoing ImmuneRACE study, and 1,200 or so subjects contributed by 6 global collaborators. The sample metadata nearly always contained a de-identified subject ID, COVID-19 status, age in years and sex. Where available, HLA class I and class II types were taken from metadata supplied by the sample provider and were not determined by assay-based typing.

The CDR3 goes from the cysteine to the phenylalanine over 14 residues. Only CDR3 DNA remains: 42 bases, in frame from the first base. The junction carries 8 bases between V and J, which are trimmed by 1 base and 2 bases respectively. The germline V gene encodes CDR1 MGHRA and CDR2 YSYEKL. Each collaborating institution followed its own protocols to collect whole blood in K2EDTA tubes. For TCRbeta analysis, collaborators shipped samples in one of three forms: frozen whole blood, isolated PBMCs, or DNA extracted from either of those sample types. As regards this clone: The clone's antigen remains unknown. No base quality information exists; no much larger clone differs at one position.

The immunoSEQ Assay, a bias-controlled multiplex PCR, was used to amplify TCRbeta CDR3 regions from genomic DNA. The authors' pipeline ran thus. Nucleated cell counts per sample were estimated from amplification of reference gene primers within the assay. Sequence reads were collapsed and filtered to measure the absolute abundance of every unique TCRbeta CDR3 rearrangement. For each sample, productive Simpson clonality was calculated as the square root of Simpson's diversity index across productive rearrangements. TCRdb took this table from immuneACCESS and kept in-frame rearrangements with V and J called. Such tables lack part of the clones; where checked against another copy, unresolved V genes explain under half of the gap, and the rest is unexplained. D and trimming were read from the DNA, whereas the V and J calls and clone size are those reported in that table. The sample table records some 310,000 clones; around 87% of these occur just once. 1% of the sample belongs to the ten largest clones.

The research as a whole found: The amount of clinical and demographic metadata varied by source and participant and was provided uncurated.

The receptor was derived from a man between 45 and 60 years old with active or convalescent COVID-19. Sequencing was performed on peripheral blood. The chain links TRBV4-1 with TRBJ1-1, and possibly TRBD1, on 5 matching bases. The CDR3 corresponds to CASSQVGHNTEAFF. The DNA is as follows: TGCGCCAGCAGCCAAGTCGGACACAACACTGAAGCTTTCTTT.